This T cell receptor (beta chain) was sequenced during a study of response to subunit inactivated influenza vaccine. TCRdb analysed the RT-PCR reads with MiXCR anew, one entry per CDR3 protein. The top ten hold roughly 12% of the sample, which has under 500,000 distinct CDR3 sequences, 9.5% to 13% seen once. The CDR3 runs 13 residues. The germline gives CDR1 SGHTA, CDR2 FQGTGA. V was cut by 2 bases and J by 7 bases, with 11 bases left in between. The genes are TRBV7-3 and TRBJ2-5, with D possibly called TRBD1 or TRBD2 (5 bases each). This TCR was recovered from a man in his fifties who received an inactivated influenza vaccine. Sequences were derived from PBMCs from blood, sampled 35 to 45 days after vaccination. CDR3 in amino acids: CASSLGTGGTQYF. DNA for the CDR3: TGTGCCAGCAGCTTAGGGACCGGTGGGACCCAGTACTTC.